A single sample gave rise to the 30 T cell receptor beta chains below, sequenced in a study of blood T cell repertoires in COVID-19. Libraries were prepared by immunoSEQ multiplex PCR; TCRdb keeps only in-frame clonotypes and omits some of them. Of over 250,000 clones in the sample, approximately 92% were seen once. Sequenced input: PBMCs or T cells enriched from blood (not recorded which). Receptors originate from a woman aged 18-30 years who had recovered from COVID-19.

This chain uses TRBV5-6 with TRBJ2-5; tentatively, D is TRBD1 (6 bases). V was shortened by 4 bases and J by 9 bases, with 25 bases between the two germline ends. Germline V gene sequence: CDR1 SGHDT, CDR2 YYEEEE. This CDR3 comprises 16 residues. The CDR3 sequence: CASSVIVGAAKLSQYF. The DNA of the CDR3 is TGTGCCAGCAGCGTAATAGTGGGGGCGGCCAAGTTGTCCCAGTACTTC.

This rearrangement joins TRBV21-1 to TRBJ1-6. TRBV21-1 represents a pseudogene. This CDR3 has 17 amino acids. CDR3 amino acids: CASPRGVRDSYNSPLHF. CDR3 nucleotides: TGTGCCAGCCCACGGGGGGTGAGGGACTCCTATAATTCACCCCTCCACTTT.

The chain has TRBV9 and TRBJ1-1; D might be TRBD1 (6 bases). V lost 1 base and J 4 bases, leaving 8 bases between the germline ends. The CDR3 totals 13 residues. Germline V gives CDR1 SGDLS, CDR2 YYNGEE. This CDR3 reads CASSVQTGTEAFF. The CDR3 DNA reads TGTGCCAGCAGCGTACAGACAGGCACTGAAGCTTTCTTT.

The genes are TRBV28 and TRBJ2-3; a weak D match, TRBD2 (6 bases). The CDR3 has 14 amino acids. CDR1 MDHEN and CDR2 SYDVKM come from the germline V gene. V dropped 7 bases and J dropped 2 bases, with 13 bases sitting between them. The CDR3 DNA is TGTGCCAGCACTCCTGGGGGACTCACAGATACGCAGTATTTT. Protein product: CASTPGGLTDTQYF.

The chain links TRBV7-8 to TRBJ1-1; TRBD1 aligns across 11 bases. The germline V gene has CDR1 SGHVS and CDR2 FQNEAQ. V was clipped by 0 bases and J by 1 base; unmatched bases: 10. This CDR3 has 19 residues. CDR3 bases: TGTGCCAGCAGCTTAGCGCTTCTCGGACAGGGGGCCGGGAACACTGAAGCTTTCTTT. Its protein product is CASSLALLGQGAGNTEAFF.

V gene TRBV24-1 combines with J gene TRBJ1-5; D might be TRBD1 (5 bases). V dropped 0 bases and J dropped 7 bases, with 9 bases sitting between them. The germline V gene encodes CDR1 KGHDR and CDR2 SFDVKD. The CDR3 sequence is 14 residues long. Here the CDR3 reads CATSDLPSGQPQHF. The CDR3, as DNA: TGTGCCACCAGTGATTTGCCCTCAGGGCAGCCCCAGCATTTT.

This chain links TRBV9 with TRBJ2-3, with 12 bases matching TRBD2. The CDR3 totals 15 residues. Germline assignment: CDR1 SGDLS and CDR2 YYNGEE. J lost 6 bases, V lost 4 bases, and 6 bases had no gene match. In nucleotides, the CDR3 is TGTGCCAGCAGCATTCCTAGCGGGGGGGTGGATACGCAGTATTTT. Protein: CASSIPSGGVDTQYF.

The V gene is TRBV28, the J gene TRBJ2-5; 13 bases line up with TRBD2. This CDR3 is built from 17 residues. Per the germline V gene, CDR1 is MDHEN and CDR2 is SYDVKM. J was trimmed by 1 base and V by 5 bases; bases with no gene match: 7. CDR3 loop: CASSPPGLAGVQETQYF. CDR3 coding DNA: TGTGCCAGCAGTCCCCCTGGACTAGCGGGGGTCCAAGAGACCCAGTACTTC.

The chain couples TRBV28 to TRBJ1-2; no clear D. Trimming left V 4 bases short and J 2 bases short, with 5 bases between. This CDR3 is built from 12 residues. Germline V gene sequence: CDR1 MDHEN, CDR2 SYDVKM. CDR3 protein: CASSYGNYGYTF. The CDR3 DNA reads TGTGCCAGCAGTTACGGGAACTATGGCTACACCTTC.

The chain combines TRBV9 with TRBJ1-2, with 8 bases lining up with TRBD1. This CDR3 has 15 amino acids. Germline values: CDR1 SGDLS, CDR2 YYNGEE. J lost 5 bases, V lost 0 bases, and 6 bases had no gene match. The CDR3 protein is CASSVGQGIGYGYTF. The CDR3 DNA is TGTGCCAGCAGCGTAGGACAGGGGATAGGGTATGGCTACACCTTC. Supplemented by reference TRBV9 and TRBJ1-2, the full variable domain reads DSGVTQTPKHLITATGQRVTLRCSPRSGDLSVYWYQQSLDQGLQFLIQYYNGEERAKGNILERFSAQQFPDLHSELNLSSLELGDSALYFCASSVGQGIGYGYTFGSGTRLTVV.

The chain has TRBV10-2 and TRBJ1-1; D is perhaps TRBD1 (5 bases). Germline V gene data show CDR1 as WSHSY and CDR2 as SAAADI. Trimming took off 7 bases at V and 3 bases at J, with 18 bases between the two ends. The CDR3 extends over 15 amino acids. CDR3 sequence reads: CASTKTRVLDTEAFF. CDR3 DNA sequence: TGCGCCAGCACTAAGACCAGGGTTTTGGACACTGAAGCTTTCTTT.

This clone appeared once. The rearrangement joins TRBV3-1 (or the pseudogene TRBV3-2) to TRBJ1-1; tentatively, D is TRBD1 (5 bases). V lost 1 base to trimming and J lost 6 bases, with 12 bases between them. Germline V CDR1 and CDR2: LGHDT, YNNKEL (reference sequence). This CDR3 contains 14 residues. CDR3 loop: CASSQARDWAEAFF. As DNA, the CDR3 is TGTGCCAGCAGCCAAGCCAGGGATTGGGCTGAAGCTTTCTTT.

The CDR3 nucleotides read TGTGCCAGCAGCCTCGGGACTTCTGGGAATGAGCAGTTCTTC. Translated: CASSLGTSGNEQFF. The rearrangement uses TRBV9 and TRBJ2-1; D may be TRBD2 (6 bases). Per germline, CDR1 SGDLS and CDR2 YYNGEE. Trimming pared 4 bases from V and 7 bases from J, leaving 15 bases between. The CDR3 has 14 residues.

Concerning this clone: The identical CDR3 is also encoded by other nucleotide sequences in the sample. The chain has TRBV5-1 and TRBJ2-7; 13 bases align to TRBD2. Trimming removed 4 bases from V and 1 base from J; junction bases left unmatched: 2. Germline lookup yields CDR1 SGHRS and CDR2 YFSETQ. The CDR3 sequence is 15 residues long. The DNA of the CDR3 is TGCGCCAGCAGCCCGGGACTAGCGGGGTCCTACGAGCAGTACTTC. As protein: CASSPGLAGSYEQYF.

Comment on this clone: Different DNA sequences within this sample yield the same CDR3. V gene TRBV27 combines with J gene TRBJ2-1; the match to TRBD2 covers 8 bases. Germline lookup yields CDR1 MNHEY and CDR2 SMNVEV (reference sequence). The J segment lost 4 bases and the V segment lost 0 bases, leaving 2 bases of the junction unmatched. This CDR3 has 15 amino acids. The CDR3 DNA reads TGTGCCAGCAGTTTATCTAGCGGGGCTTACAATGAGCAGTTCTTC. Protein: CASSLSSGAYNEQFF.

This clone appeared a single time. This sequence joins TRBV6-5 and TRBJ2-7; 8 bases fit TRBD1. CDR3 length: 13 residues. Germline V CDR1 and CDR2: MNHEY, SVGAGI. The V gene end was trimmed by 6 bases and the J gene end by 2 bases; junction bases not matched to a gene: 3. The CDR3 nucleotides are TGTGCCAGCAGACAGACAGGGGCCTACGAGCAGTACTTC. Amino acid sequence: CASRQTGAYEQYF.

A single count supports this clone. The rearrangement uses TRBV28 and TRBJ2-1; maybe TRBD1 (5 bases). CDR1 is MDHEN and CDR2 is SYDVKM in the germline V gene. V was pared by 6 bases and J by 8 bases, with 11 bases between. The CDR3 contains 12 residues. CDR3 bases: TGTGCCAGCAGGTTAAGGGGCGATGAGCAGTTCTTC. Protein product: CASRLRGDEQFF.

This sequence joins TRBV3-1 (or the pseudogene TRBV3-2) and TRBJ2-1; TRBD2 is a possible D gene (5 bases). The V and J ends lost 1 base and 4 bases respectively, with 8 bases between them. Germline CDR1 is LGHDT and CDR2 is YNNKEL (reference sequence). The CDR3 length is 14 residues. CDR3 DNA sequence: TGTGCCAGCAGCCAAGGGACTGGTTACAATGAGCAGTTCTTC. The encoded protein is CASSQGTGYNEQFF.

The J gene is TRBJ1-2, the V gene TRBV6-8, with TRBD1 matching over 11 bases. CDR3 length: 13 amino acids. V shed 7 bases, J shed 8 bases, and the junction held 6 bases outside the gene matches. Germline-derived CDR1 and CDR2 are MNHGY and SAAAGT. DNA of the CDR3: TGTGCCAGCACCCCGGACAGGGGGCACGGCTACACCTTC. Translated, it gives CASTPDRGHGYTF.

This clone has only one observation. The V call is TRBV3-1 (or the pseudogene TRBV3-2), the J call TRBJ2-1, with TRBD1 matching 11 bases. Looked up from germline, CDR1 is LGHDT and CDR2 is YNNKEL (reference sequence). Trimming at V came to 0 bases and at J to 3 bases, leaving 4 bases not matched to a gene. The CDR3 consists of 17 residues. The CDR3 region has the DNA TGTGCCAGCAGCCAAGAACCCGGGACAGGGGGCTACAATGAGCAGTTCTTC. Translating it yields CASSQEPGTGGYNEQFF.

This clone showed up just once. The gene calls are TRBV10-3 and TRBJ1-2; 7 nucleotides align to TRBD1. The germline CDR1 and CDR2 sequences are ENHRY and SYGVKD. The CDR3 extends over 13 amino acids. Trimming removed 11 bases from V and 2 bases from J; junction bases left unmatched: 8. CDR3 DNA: TGTGCCCCCAAGACAGGGCACAACTATGGCTACACCTTC. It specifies CAPKTGHNYGYTF.

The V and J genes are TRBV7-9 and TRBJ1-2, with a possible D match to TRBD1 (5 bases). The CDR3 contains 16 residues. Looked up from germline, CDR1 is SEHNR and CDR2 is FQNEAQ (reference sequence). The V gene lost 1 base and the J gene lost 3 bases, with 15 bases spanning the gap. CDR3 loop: CASSLEAPTGDYGYTF. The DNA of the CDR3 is TGTGCCAGCAGCTTAGAGGCCCCGACGGGGGACTATGGCTACACCTTC. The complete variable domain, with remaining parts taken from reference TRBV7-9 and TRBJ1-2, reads DTGVSQNPRHKITKRGQNVTFRCDPISEHNRLYWYRQTLGQGPEFLTYFQNEAQLEKSRLLSDRFSAERPKGSFSTLEIQRTEQGDSAMYLCASSLEAPTGDYGYTFGSGTRLTVV.

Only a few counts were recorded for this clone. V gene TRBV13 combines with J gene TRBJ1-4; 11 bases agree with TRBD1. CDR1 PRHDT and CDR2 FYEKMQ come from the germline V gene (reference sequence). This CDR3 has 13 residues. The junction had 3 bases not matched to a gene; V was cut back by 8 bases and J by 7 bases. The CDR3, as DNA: TGTGCCAGCTCGGACAGGGGGCGTGAAAAACTGTTTTTT. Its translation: CASSDRGREKLFF.

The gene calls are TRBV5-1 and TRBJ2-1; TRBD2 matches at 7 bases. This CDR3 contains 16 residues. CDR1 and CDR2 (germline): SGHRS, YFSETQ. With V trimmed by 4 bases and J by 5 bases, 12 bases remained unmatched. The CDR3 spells CASSQPSGGPNNEQFF. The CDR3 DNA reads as TGCGCCAGCAGCCAGCCCTCGGGGGGTCCCAACAATGAGCAGTTCTTC.

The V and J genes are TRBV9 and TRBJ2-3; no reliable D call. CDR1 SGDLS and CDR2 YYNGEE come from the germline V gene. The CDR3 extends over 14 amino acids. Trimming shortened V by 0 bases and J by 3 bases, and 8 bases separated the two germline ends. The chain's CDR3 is CASSVGRPTDTQYF. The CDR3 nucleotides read TGTGCCAGCAGCGTAGGGCGGCCGACAGATACGCAGTATTTT.

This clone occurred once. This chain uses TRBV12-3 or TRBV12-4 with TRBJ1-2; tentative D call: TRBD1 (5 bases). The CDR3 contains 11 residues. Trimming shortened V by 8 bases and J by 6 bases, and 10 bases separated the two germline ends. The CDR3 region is CASAGRNGYTF. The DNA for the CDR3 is TGTGCCAGCGCAGGGAGGAATGGCTACACCTTC.

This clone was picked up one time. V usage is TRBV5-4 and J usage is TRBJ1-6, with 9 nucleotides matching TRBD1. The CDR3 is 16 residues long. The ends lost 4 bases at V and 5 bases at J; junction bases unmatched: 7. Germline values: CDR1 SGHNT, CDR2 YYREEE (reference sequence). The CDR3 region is CASSNGGTGHNSPLHF. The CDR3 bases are TGTGCCAGCAGCAACGGTGGGACAGGGCATAATTCACCCCTCCACTTT.

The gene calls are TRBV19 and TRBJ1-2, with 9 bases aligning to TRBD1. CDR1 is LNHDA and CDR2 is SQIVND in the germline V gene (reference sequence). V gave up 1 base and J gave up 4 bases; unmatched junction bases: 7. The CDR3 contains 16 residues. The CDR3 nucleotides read TGTGCCAGTAGTATAGGAGTTACAGGGGGCGGCTATGGCTACACCTTC. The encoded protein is CASSIGVTGGGYGYTF.

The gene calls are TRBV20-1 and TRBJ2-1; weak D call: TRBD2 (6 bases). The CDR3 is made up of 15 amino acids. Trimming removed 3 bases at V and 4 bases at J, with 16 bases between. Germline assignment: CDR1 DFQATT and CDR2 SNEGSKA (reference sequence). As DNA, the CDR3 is TGCAGTGCTAGTGGGTGGGCGGGGCCTTACAATGAGCAGTTCTTC. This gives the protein CSASGWAGPYNEQFF.

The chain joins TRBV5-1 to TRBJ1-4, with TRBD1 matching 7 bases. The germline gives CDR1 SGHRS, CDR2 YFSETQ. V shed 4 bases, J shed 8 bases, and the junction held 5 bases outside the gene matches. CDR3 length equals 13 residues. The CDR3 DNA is TGCGCCAGCAGCCCCGACAGGGCGGAAAAACTGTTTTTT. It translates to CASSPDRAEKLFF.